The TCR beta chain under discussion was sequenced for a study of shared T cell receptors in the human thymus. V was clipped by 4 bases and J by 2 bases; unmatched bases: 4. Per the germline V gene, CDR1 is LNHDA and CDR2 is SQIVND (reference sequence). The CDR3 spans 15 residues. TCRdb keeps only in-frame clones here, not all; method: immunoSEQ multiplex PCR. This table has roughly 500,000 clones, around 78% appearing once. This sample was shared with a second study, whose subject was human thymus T cells.

Material: thymocytes. This receptor was obtained from a boy under two years old with a congenital heart defect. The genes are TRBV19 and TRBJ2-7; 11 nucleotides align to TRBD2. CDR3 in DNA: TGTGCCAGTAGTACCGGGACTAGCGGACCCTACGAGCAGTACTTC. It translates to CASSTGTSGPYEQYF. The whole variable domain, filled in from reference TRBV19 and TRBJ2-7, reads DGGITQSPKYLFRKEGQNVTLSCEQNLNHDAMYWYRQDPGQGLRLIYYSQIVNDFQKGDIAEGYSVSREKKESFPLTVTSAQKNPTAFYLCASSTGTSGPYEQYFGPGTRLTVT.